The clone carrying this T cell receptor (delta chain) showed up just a few times. TCRdb pairs this DNA with a much larger clone's protein that differs at residue 11, likely a read error; the protein shown was translated from the DNA. TCRdb re-called the multiplex PCR reads using CATT. Altogether tens of thousands of delta-chain clones are present, roughly 0.98% being singletons, with the ten largest covering approximately 9.6%. The data derive from a study of γδ T cells in repeated Plasmodium falciparum infection. This TCR derives from a pool of human donors (malaria-infected and uninfected, not separated). Sequencing input: gamma-delta T cells from blood.

This CDR3 reads CALGEPGELGTWDTRQMFF. The CDR3 DNA reads as TGTGCTCTTGGGGAACCGGGCGAATTGGGGACCTGGGACACCCGACAGATGTTTTTC. The chain combines TRDV1 with TRDJ3, with D possibly being TRDD3 (5 bases). Trimming removed 1 base from V and 2 bases from J, with 15 bases in between. The germline gives CDR1 TSWWSYY, CDR2 QGS. This CDR3 has 19 residues.